This is a list of T cell receptor beta chains from one sample in a study of blood T cell repertoires in COVID-19. Assay used: immunoSEQ multiplex PCR; TCRdb lists only in-frame clones, some missing. The repertoire holds roughly 45,000 clones, with about 88% as singletons. Sequencing was performed on peripheral blood. Receptors originate from a man in his fifties with active COVID-19. Both conserved end residues are part of each CDR3. A D gene is named only where the DNA matches it firmly. Some rows mark clone size as missing; the rest say once, few, many or name a class of expanded clone.

d_call | clone_size | j_call | v_call | cdr3_nt | cdr3_aa
. | few | TRBJ1-2 | TRBV7-9 | TGTGCCAGCAGCGGCGGCTATGGCTACACCTTC | CASSGGYGYTF
TRBD1 | . | TRBJ1-6 | TRBV2 | TGTGCCAGCAGTGTTCGACAGGGAGATCTGTCACCCCTCCACTTT | CASSVRQGDLSPLHF
. | . | TRBJ1-2 | TRBV28 | TGTGCCAGCGGAGATTGGACAAACTATGGCTACACCTTC | CASGDWTNYGYTF
. | . | TRBJ2-1 | TRBV9 | TGTGCCAGCAGCGGGCGGGGAAGCTCCTACAATGAGCAGTTCTTC | CASSGRGSSYNEQFF
TRBD2 | . | TRBJ2-2 | TRBV4-2 | TGTGCCAGCAGCCAAGATCTCGGCGGGGGAGGCCAGTCTCGCACCGGGGAGCTGTTTTTT | CASSQDLGGGGQSRTGELFF
TRBD1 | few | TRBJ2-1 | TRBV7-2 | TGTGCCAGCAGCCCCGGGACAGCTTCCTACAATGAGCAGTTCTTC | CASSPGTASYNEQFF
. | . | TRBJ2-1 | TRBV6-5 | TGTGCCACCGAAGGAGAGGCCAATGAGCAGTTCTTC | CATEGEANEQFF
. | . | TRBJ2-1 | TRBV2 | TGTGCCAGCAGTGAACGCAGAAGCTCCTACAATGAGCAGTTCTTC | CASSERRSSYNEQFF
TRBD1 | . | TRBJ2-7 | TRBV6-6 | TGTGCCAGCAGCCGGGACAGGGGTAACGAGCAGTACTTC | CASSRDRGNEQYF
. | . | TRBJ2-5 | TRBV19 | TGTGCCAGTAGTATAGGAGGGAGAAGTCAAGAGACCCAGTACTTC | CASSIGGRSQETQYF
. | . | TRBJ1-2 | TRBV28 | TGTGCCAGCAGTTTTGAGCGCTATGGCTACACCTTC | CASSFERYGYTF
TRBD1 | . | TRBJ1-5 | TRBV18 | TGTGCCAGCTCCCAGACAGGGCTCGGCAATCAGCCCCAGCATTTT | CASSQTGLGNQPQHF
. | . | TRBJ2-2 | TRBV9 | TGTGCCAGCAGCGTACTGGGGGCCAGTACCACCGGGGAGCTGTTTTTT | CASSVLGASTTGELFF
. | . | TRBJ1-1 | TRBV5-4 | TGTGCCAGCAGCTCCAGCAGGAGGGGCACTGAAGCTTTCTTT | CASSSSRRGTEAFF
TRBD1 | . | TRBJ2-7 | TRBV18 | TGTGCCAGCTCACCAAGGAGGACAGGGGGAGACGAGCAGTACTTC | CASSPRRTGGDEQYF
. | . | TRBJ2-2 | TRBV27 | TGTGCCAGCAGAGCGGGACAGGCCACCGGGGAGCTGTTTTTT | CASRAGQATGELFF
. | . | TRBJ2-2 | TRBV24-1 | TGTGCCACCAGTGATATCGGGACAAAGAACACCGGGGAGCTGTTTTTT | CATSDIGTKNTGELFF
TRBD2 | . | TRBJ2-1 | TRBV15 | TGTGCCACCAGCAGAGATCTAGGGCTAGCGGGGAACAATGAGCAGTTCTTC | CATSRDLGLAGNNEQFF
TRBD1 | . | TRBJ2-7 | TRBV2 | TGTGCCAGCAGTGACGTGGACAGGGCCAGCTACGAGCAGTACTTC | CASSDVDRASYEQYF
. | . | TRBJ2-3 | TRBV10-3 | TGTGCCATCAGTGAACTTAACGGGGGAAGCACAGATACGCAGTATTTT | CAISELNGGSTDTQYF
. | . | TRBJ2-7 | TRBV27 | TGTGCCAGCAGTTTAGGGGGACTTTACTCCTACGAGCAGTACTTC | CASSLGGLYSYEQYF
TRBD1 | . | TRBJ1-2 | TRBV5-6 | TGTGCCAGCAGCTTGGGTGGACAGGGGGCGAGCTATGGCTACACCTTC | CASSLGGQGASYGYTF
. | few | TRBJ2-7 | TRBV4-1 | TGCGCCAGCAGCCAGGGCAGGGGATTTTACGAGCAGTACTTC | CASSQGRGFYEQYF
. | . | TRBJ1-4 | TRBV9 | TGTGCCAGCAGCTCCTCATCGACGGGATATAATGAAAAACTGTTTTTT | CASSSSSTGYNEKLFF
TRBD1 | . | TRBJ1-1 | TRBV28 | TGTGCCAGCAGTTCTCCCGGGACAGGGCCAGAAGCTTTCTTT | CASSSPGTGPEAFF
TRBD1 | . | TRBJ2-3 | TRBV29-1 | TGCAGCGTAGACAGGGACAACACAGATACGCAGTATTTT | CSVDRDNTDTQYF
. | once | TRBJ1-5 | TRBV27 | TGTGCCAGCAGTTTGCAGAGCAATCAGCCCCAGCATTTT | CASSLQSNQPQHF
. | . | TRBJ1-1 | TRBV18 | TGTGCCAGCTCACCACTCGGGGACACTGAAGCTTTCTTT | CASSPLGDTEAFF
TRBD2 | . | TRBJ2-1 | TRBV6-4 | TGTGCCACCGTGTGGCGGGGGGGCGACAATGAGCAGTTCTTC | CATVWRGGDNEQFF
. | . | TRBJ1-5 | TRBV28 | TGTGCCAGCAGTTTTGTTCGGGGGTTTTACCAGCCCCAGCATTTT | CASSFVRGFYQPQHF
. | . | TRBJ2-1 | TRBV19 | TGTGCCAGTAGTATGGGTTTTATAACAGGGATCGCTGAGCAGTTCTTC | CASSMGFITGIAEQFF
. | . | TRBJ2-1 | TRBV18 | TGTGCCAGCTCACCACAGCCAGGGCCGCACAATGAGCAGTTCTTC | CASSPQPGPHNEQFF
. | . | TRBJ1-1 | TRBV27 | TGTGCCAGCAGTTTATACCAGGGCTTCGCTGAAGCTTTCTTT | CASSLYQGFAEAFF
. | few | TRBJ2-5 | TRBV5-1 | TGCGCCAGCAGCTTGTGGGAGGGGGGACTCCAAGAGACCCAGTACTTC | CASSLWEGGLQETQYF
. | . | TRBJ1-2 | TRBV5-1 | TGCGCCAGCAGCTTGGACGGACTCGATGGCTACACCTTC | CASSLDGLDGYTF
. | . | TRBJ1-4 | TRBV10-3 | TGTGCCATCAGTGAACAGGGTGGTAGTGAAAAACTGTTTTTT | CAISEQGGSEKLFF
TRBD2 | . | TRBJ2-2 | TRBV12-5 | TGTGCTAGTGGTTTGGTGGCTAGCGGGGGGAACACCGGGGAGCTGTTTTTT | CASGLVASGGNTGELFF